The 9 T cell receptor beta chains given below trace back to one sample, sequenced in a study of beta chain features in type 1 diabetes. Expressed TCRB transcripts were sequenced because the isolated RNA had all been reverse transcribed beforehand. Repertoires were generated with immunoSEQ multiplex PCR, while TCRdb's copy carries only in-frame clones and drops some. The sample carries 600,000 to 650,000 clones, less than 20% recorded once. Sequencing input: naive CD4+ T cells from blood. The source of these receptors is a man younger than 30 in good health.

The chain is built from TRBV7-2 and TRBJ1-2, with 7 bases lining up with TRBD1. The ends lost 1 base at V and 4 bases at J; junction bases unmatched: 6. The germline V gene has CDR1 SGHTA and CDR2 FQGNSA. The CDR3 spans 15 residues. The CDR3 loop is CASSLVQGGGYGYTF. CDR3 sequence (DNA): TGTGCCAGCAGCTTAGTCCAAGGGGGCGGCTATGGCTACACCTTC.

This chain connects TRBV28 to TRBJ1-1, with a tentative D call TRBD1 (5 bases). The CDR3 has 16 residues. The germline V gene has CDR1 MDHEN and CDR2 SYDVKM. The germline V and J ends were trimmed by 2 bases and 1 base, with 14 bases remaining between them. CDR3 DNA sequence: TGTGCCAGCAGTTTAGGTGGTGGGGGACCGAACACTGAAGCTTTCTTT. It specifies CASSLGGGGPNTEAFF. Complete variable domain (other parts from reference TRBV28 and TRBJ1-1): DVKVTQSSRYLVKRTGEKVFLECVQDMDHENMFWYRQDPGLGLRLIYFSYDVKMKEKGDIPEGYSVSREKKERFSLILESASTNQTSMYLCASSLGGGGPNTEAFFGQGTRLTVV.

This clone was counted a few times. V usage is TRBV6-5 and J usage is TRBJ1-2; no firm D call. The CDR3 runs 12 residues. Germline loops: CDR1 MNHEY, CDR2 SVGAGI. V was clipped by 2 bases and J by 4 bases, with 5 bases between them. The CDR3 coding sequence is TGTGCCAGCAGTTACGTGGGCTATGGCTACACCTTC. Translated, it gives CASSYVGYGYTF.

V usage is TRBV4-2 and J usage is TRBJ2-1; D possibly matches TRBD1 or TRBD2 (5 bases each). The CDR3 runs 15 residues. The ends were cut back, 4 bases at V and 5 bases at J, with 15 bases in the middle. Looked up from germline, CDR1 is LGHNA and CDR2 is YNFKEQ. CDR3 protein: CASSPRGPTDNEQFF. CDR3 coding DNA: TGTGCCAGCAGCCCTCGGGGCCCTACAGACAATGAGCAGTTCTTC.

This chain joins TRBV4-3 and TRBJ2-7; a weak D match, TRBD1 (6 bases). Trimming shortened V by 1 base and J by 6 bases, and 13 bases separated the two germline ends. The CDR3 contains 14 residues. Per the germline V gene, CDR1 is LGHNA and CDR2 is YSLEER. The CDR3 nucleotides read TGCGCCAGCAGCCAAGTTGGGATAGGGGGCGAGCAGTACTTC. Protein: CASSQVGIGGEQYF.

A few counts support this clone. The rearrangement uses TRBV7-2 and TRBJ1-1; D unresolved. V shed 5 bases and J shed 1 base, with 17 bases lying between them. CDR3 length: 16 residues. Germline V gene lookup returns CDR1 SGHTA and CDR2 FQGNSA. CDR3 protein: CASSLYIEGSNTEAFF. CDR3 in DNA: TGTGCCAGCAGCCTATACATTGAGGGTTCGAACACTGAAGCTTTCTTT.

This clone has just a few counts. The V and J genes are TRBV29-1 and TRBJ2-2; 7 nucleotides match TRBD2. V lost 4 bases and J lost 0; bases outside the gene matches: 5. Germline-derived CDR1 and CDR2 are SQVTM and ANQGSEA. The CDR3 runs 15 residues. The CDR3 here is CSVGGLGANTGELFF. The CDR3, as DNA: TGCAGCGTTGGAGGACTAGGCGCGAACACCGGGGAGCTGTTTTTT.

Written as DNA, the CDR3 is TGTGCCAGCAGCGGAGCCAGGGGGGGCGAGCAGTACTTC. Protein sequence: CASSGARGGEQYF. The chain uses TRBV7-8 and TRBJ2-7; the D gene could be TRBD1 or TRBD2 (7 bases each). The germline gives CDR1 SGHVS, CDR2 FQNEAQ. The CDR3 has 13 residues. V lost 5 bases, J lost 6 bases, and 14 bases lay in between.

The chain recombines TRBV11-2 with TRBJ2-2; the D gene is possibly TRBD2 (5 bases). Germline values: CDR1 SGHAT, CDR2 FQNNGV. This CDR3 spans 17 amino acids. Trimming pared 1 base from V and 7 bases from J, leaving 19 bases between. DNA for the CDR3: TGTGCCAGCAGCTTAGTAGGGAGCCCCGTTTGGGGCGGGGAGCTGTTTTTT. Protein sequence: CASSLVGSPVWGGELFF.